The rows below give T cell receptor beta chains drawn from one sample of a study of control samples from healthy donors and cancer patients. This table comes from immunoSEQ multiplex PCR, and its TCRdb copy is limited to in-frame clones, with some not included. The profile shows some 20,000 clones, more than 75% of them singletons. Sample: PBMCs. These receptors were collected from a woman aged 55-69 years with head and neck cancer. Each CDR3 is given with its conserved first and last residue. Each record gives: V gene, clone size, J gene, D gene, CDR3 protein, CDR3 DNA. The D gene is left open where the match is weak. A row's size may be missing; if present it is once, few, many or a size class.

v_call: TRBV6-5; clone_size: .; j_call: TRBJ2-7; d_call: TRBD2; cdr3_aa: CASSSGTTPYEQYF; cdr3_nt: TGTGCCAGCAGTTCGGGGACTACTCCCTACGAGCAGTACTTC
v_call: TRBV12-3/TRBV12-4; clone_size: .; j_call: TRBJ2-7; d_call: TRBD2; cdr3_aa: CASSPGGPYEQYF; cdr3_nt: TGTGCCAGCAGCCCGGGAGGCCCCTACGAGCAGTACTTC
v_call: TRBV28; clone_size: .; j_call: TRBJ2-7; d_call: TRBD1; cdr3_aa: CASSFWPTGTTSYEQYF; cdr3_nt: TGTGCCAGCAGTTTTTGGCCGACAGGGACCACGTCCTACGAGCAGTACTTC
v_call: TRBV7-8; clone_size: .; j_call: TRBJ2-2; d_call: .; cdr3_aa: CASSFFGGALDTGELFF; cdr3_nt: TGTGCCAGCAGCTTTTTCGGCGGGGCCCTGGACACCGGGGAGCTGTTTTTT
v_call: TRBV2; clone_size: .; j_call: TRBJ2-1; d_call: TRBD2; cdr3_aa: CASSRGLAGGPNEQFF; cdr3_nt: TGTGCCAGCAGTCGCGGACTAGCGGGAGGCCCCAATGAGCAGTTCTTC
v_call: TRBV15; clone_size: .; j_call: TRBJ1-5; d_call: .; cdr3_aa: CATSRYRSTQPQHF; cdr3_nt: TGTGCCACCAGCCGATATAGGTCAACTCAGCCCCAGCATTTT
v_call: TRBV28; clone_size: once; j_call: TRBJ1-5; d_call: .; cdr3_aa: CASSQNSPQHF; cdr3_nt: TGTGCCAGCAGCCAAAACTCACCCCAGCATTTT
v_call: TRBV6-1; clone_size: .; j_call: TRBJ1-5; d_call: TRBD1; cdr3_aa: CASSDTQGNRQPQHF; cdr3_nt: TGTGCCAGCAGTGATACACAGGGGAATCGTCAGCCCCAGCATTTT
v_call: TRBV19; clone_size: .; j_call: TRBJ1-2; d_call: .; cdr3_aa: CASSSLNRGYTF; cdr3_nt: TGTGCCAGTAGTAGCCTGAATCGAGGCTACACCTTC
v_call: TRBV7-8; clone_size: .; j_call: TRBJ2-1; d_call: .; cdr3_aa: CASSSLEVLGYNEQFF; cdr3_nt: TGTGCCAGCAGCTCCTTAGAGGTGCTCGGGTACAATGAGCAGTTCTTC
v_call: TRBV7-3; clone_size: .; j_call: TRBJ2-1; d_call: .; cdr3_aa: CASSPLSAGDSYNEQFF; cdr3_nt: TGTGCCAGCAGCCCCCTTTCCGCCGGAGACTCCTACAATGAGCAGTTCTTC
v_call: TRBV4-1; clone_size: .; j_call: TRBJ2-4; d_call: TRBD1; cdr3_aa: CASSSRDSLALGDIQYF; cdr3_nt: TGCGCCAGCAGCTCCCGGGACAGCCTTGCCTTAGGGGACATTCAGTACTTC
v_call: TRBV29-1; clone_size: .; j_call: TRBJ1-1; d_call: .; cdr3_aa: CSVDRAENTEAFF; cdr3_nt: TGCAGCGTTGACAGGGCAGAGAACACTGAAGCTTTCTTT
v_call: TRBV3-1/TRBV3-2; clone_size: .; j_call: TRBJ2-7; d_call: .; cdr3_aa: CASSHRGTYEQYF; cdr3_nt: TGTGCCAGCAGCCATAGGGGAACGTACGAGCAGTACTTC
v_call: TRBV2; clone_size: .; j_call: TRBJ2-7; d_call: TRBD2; cdr3_aa: CASSEAAGVGEQYF; cdr3_nt: TGTGCCAGCAGTGAAGCGGCGGGAGTGGGGGAGCAGTACTTC
v_call: TRBV30; clone_size: once; j_call: TRBJ1-1; d_call: .; cdr3_aa: CAWLGGKPNTEAFF; cdr3_nt: TGTGCCTGGCTCGGTGGGAAACCGAACACTGAAGCTTTCTTT
v_call: TRBV19; clone_size: .; j_call: TRBJ2-6; d_call: TRBD2; cdr3_aa: CASSIQAGTSNPGANVLTF; cdr3_nt: TGTGCCAGTAGTATCCAGGCTGGGACTAGCAACCCTGGGGCCAACGTCCTGACTTTC
v_call: TRBV9; clone_size: few; j_call: TRBJ1-3; d_call: .; cdr3_aa: CASSVGTGSISGNTIYF; cdr3_nt: TGTGCCAGCAGCGTAGGAACGGGGTCTATCTCTGGAAACACCATATATTTT
v_call: TRBV2; clone_size: .; j_call: TRBJ1-5; d_call: TRBD1; cdr3_aa: CASRGSSDRAQPQHF; cdr3_nt: TGTGCCAGCAGGGGGTCCTCGGACAGGGCTCAGCCCCAGCATTTT